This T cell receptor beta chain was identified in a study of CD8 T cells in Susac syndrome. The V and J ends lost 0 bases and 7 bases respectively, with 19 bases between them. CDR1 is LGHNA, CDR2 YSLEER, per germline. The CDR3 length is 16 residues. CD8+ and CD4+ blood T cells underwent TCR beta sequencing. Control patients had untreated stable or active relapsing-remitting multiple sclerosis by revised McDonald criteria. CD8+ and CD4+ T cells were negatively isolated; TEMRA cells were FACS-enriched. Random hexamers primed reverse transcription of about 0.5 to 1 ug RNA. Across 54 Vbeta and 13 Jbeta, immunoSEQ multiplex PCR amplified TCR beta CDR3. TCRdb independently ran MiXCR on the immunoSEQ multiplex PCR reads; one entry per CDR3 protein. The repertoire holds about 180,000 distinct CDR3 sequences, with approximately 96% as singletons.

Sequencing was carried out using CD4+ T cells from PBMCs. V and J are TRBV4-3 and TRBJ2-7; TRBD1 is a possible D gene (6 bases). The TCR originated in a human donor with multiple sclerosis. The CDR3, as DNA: TGCGCCAGCAGCCAAGATACCGCGGGCAGGGGCGGAGAGCAGTACTTC. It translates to CASSQDTAGRGGEQYF.